Listed here are 6 T cell receptor beta chains from one sample, sequenced in a study of T cell responses to AZD1222 COVID-19 vaccine. Some clones are missing from TCRdb's copy, which holds only in-frame ones; the method was immunoSEQ multiplex PCR. The sample has 110,000 to 150,000 clones, roughly nine tenths seen once. Sequences were derived from peripheral blood, sampled on day 0 of AZD1222 vaccination. Source of these receptors: an adult in good health.

V usage is TRBV7-2 and J usage is TRBJ1-2; no firm D call. CDR3 length: 17 amino acids. Trimming left V 1 base short and J 7 bases short, with 22 bases between. Per germline, CDR1 SGHTA and CDR2 FQGNSA. In DNA form, the CDR3 reads TGTGCCAGCAGCTTAGGCCCAGCCAGTGTCTATGTTGGTGGCTACACCTTC. Translated: CASSLGPASVYVGGYTF.

This chain joins TRBV5-1 and TRBJ1-5; 8 bases agree with TRBD1. Germline loops: CDR1 SGHRS, CDR2 YFSETQ. The J segment lost 6 bases and the V segment lost 4 bases, leaving 6 bases of the junction unmatched. CDR3 size: 14 residues. CDR3 nucleotides: TGCGCCAGCAGCCCCGGACAGGGAGGTCAGCCCCAGCATTTT. The encoded protein is CASSPGQGGQPQHF.

The V and J genes are TRBV5-1 and TRBJ2-7; TRBD2 matches 11 bases. Germline trimming cut 4 bases from V and 2 bases from J; bases unmatched to any gene: 5. The germline gives CDR1 SGHRS, CDR2 YFSETQ. This CDR3 contains 15 residues. This CDR3 reads CASSVTSGGAYEQYF. In DNA, the CDR3 is TGCGCCAGCAGCGTAACTAGCGGGGGAGCCTACGAGCAGTACTTC.

The CDR3 protein is CASSRLATSTDTQYF. The CDR3 nucleotides are TGCGCCAGCAGCCGGCTGGCGACTAGCACAGATACGCAGTATTTT. The rearrangement uses TRBV5-1 and TRBJ2-3; no clear D. From germline, CDR1 is SGHRS and CDR2 YFSETQ. Deletions cut 4 bases from V and 0 bases from J, with 12 bases between. The CDR3 loop spans 15 amino acids. Using reference TRBV5-1 and TRBJ2-3 for the parts outside the CDR3, the full variable domain is KAGVTQTPRYLIKTRGQQVTLSCSPISGHRSVSWYQQTPGQGLQFLFEYFSETQRNKGNFPGRFSGRQFSNSRSEMNVSTLELGDSALYLCASSRLATSTDTQYFGPGTRLTVL.

V is TRBV19 and J is TRBJ1-2; D remains unclear. Trimming cost V 3 bases and J 6 bases, with 11 bases left between them. The CDR3 covers 13 residues. Germline lookup yields CDR1 LNHDA and CDR2 SQIVND (reference sequence). The CDR3 sequence is CASSIMGAHGYTF. Written as DNA, the CDR3 is TGTGCCAGTAGTATTATGGGAGCTCATGGCTACACCTTC.

V is TRBV7-9 and J is TRBJ2-1, with D unclear. The CDR3 spans 15 residues. Germline CDR1 and CDR2: SEHNR and FQNEAQ (reference sequence). V gave up 3 bases and J gave up 0 bases, with 9 bases separating them. In DNA, the CDR3 is TGTGCCAGCAGCTTCTCCGACACCTCCTACAATGAGCAGTTCTTC. Its translation is CASSFSDTSYNEQFF. Full variable domain (rest looked up from reference TRBV7-9 and TRBJ2-1): DTGVSQNPRHKITKRGQNVTFRCDPISEHNRLYWYRQTLGQGPEFLTYFQNEAQLEKSRLLSDRFSAERPKGSFSTLEIQRTEQGDSAMYLCASSFSDTSYNEQFFGPGTRLTVL.